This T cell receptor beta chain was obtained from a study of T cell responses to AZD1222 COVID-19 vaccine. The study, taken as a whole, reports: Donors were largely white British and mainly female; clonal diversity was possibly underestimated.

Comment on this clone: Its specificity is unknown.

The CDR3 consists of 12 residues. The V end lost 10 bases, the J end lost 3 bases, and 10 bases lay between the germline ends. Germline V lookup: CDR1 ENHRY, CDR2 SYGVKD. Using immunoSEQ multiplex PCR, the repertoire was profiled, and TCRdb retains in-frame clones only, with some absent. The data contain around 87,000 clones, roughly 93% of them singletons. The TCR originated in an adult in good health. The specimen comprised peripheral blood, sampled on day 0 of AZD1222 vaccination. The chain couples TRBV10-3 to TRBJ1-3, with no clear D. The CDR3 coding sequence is TGTGCCACCCTGGACGGTGGAAACACCATATATTTT. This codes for CATLDGGNTIYF.